The 30 T cell receptor beta chains below were found in one sample sequenced in a study of blood T cell repertoires in COVID-19. Clones were read by immunoSEQ multiplex PCR, and TCRdb kept only the in-frame ones, dropping some. The sample records fewer than 350,000 clones, around 88% being singletons. The sequencing input was peripheral blood. Receptors originate from a woman in her 30s who had recovered from COVID-19.

J is TRBJ2-7 and V is TRBV24-1, with a possible D match to TRBD2 (5 bases). This CDR3 is built from 14 residues. V lost 4 bases and J lost 2, with 11 bases in between. CDR1 is KGHDR and CDR2 is SFDVKD in the germline V gene. The CDR3 here is CATSEGANTYEQYF. Here the CDR3 DNA reads TGTGCCACCAGTGAGGGAGCGAACACCTACGAGCAGTACTTC.

This clone appeared a few times. The V call is TRBV10-3, the J call TRBJ2-1; the D gene is possibly TRBD2 (5 bases). This CDR3 region has 15 residues. Germline V gives CDR1 ENHRY, CDR2 SYGVKD. Trimming removed 2 bases from V and 10 bases from J, with 18 bases in between. CDR3 loop: CAISERALGEGEQFF. The CDR3 DNA is TGTGCCATCAGTGAGCGGGCCCTCGGTGAGGGAGAGCAGTTCTTC.

J is TRBJ1-3 and V is TRBV18, with 9 positions matching TRBD1. The germline V gene has CDR1 KGHSH and CDR2 LQKENI. The CDR3 has 17 amino acids. V was clipped by 5 bases and J by 3 bases; unmatched bases: 11. The CDR3 here is CASSIPGTGSIGNTIYF. The CDR3 nucleotides are TGTGCCAGCTCAATTCCCGGGACAGGGTCAATTGGAAACACCATATATTTT.

The chain couples TRBV7-3 to TRBJ2-1; a possible D gene is TRBD1 (5 bases). V shed 4 bases and J shed 2 bases, with 12 bases lying between them. Germline V gives CDR1 SGHTA, CDR2 FQGTGA. This CDR3 is 15 amino acids long. The CDR3 coding sequence is TGTGCCAGCAGCTCCCACAGGCTACCCTACAATGAGCAGTTCTTC. Encoded protein: CASSSHRLPYNEQFF.

The rearrangement joins TRBV7-2 to TRBJ1-6; the D gene is possibly TRBD1 (6 bases). Germline V gene sequence: CDR1 SGHTA, CDR2 FQGNSA. The CDR3 totals 13 residues. The V and J ends lost 5 bases and 9 bases respectively, with 11 bases between them. CDR3 sequence reads: CASSPEQGSPLHF. Here the CDR3 DNA reads TGTGCCAGCAGCCCAGAACAGGGTTCACCCCTCCACTTT.

The V call is TRBV19, the J call TRBJ2-3, with TRBD2 matching 9 bases. This CDR3 is built from 14 residues. The V gene's germline CDR1 is LNHDA and CDR2 SQIVND (reference sequence). The trim removed 8 bases at V and 2 bases at J, leaving 5 bases unmatched. CDR3 amino acids: CASQRGVDTDTQYF. The CDR3 DNA is TGTGCCAGTCAGCGGGGGGTTGACACAGATACGCAGTATTTT.

CDR3 loop: CASGDRGGNTEAFF. The CDR3 region has the DNA TGTGCCAGCGGCGACAGGGGAGGAAACACTGAAGCTTTCTTT. The V and J genes are TRBV6-1 and TRBJ1-1; TRBD1 agrees at 8 bases. Germline V gene sequence: CDR1 MNHNS, CDR2 SASEGT. CDR3 length equals 14 residues. V was pared by 8 bases and J by 2 bases, with 7 bases of the junction left unmatched.

This chain links TRBV27 with TRBJ2-7; possible D gene TRBD2, 5 bases. CDR1 and CDR2 from the germline V gene are MNHEY and SMNVEV (reference sequence). This CDR3 is 13 amino acids long. The ends were cut back, 3 bases at V and 5 bases at J, with 11 bases in the middle. CDR3 loop: CASSLASFHEQYF. The DNA of the CDR3 is TGTGCCAGCAGTTTGGCTAGCTTTCACGAGCAGTACTTC.

The chain recombines TRBV29-1 with TRBJ1-2; 8 bases are a match to TRBD1. Losses at the gene ends were 6 bases for V and 2 bases for J; bases not matched to a gene: 5. Germline values: CDR1 SQVTM, CDR2 ANQGSEA. The CDR3 spans 13 residues. This CDR3 is CSVGQGRNYGYTF. DNA for the CDR3: TGCAGCGTCGGACAGGGAAGAAACTATGGCTACACCTTC.

The V gene is TRBV5-6, the J gene TRBJ1-2; D ambiguous. CDR1 and CDR2 from the germline V gene are SGHDT and YYEEEE. The CDR3 is 12 amino acids. Trimming stripped 5 bases from V and 7 bases from J, with 12 bases between. CDR3 region: CASSLTTSGYTF. In nucleotides, the CDR3 is TGTGCCAGCAGTTTAACTACTAGTGGCTACACCTTC.

The chain couples TRBV27 to TRBJ2-1, with TRBD2 matching over 9 bases. CDR1 is MNHEY, CDR2 SMNVEV, per germline (reference sequence). The CDR3 sequence is 16 residues long. The trim removed 0 bases at V and 8 bases at J, leaving 8 bases unmatched. This chain's CDR3 is CASSLSGSGSYDEQFF. In DNA, the CDR3 is TGTGCCAGCAGTTTATCGGGTAGCGGGAGTTACGATGAGCAGTTCTTC.

The chain employs TRBV4-1 and TRBJ2-3, with 7 bases lining up with TRBD2. The ends lost 1 base at V and 4 bases at J; junction bases unmatched: 5. There are 15 residues in the CDR3. Germline V gives CDR1 MGHRA, CDR2 YSYEKL. This CDR3 reads CASSQAGLGADTQYF. The CDR3 coding sequence is TGCGCCAGCAGCCAAGCAGGACTAGGGGCAGATACGCAGTATTTT.

The genes are TRBV2 and TRBJ1-2, with unresolved D. The CDR3 sequence is 12 residues long. V was trimmed by 10 bases and J by 1 base, leaving 10 bases between them. Germline V gene lookup returns CDR1 SNHLY and CDR2 FYNNEI. The CDR3, as DNA: TGTGCCACGGGTGGAGGTAACTATGGCTACACCTTC. Translation gives CATGGGNYGYTF. Filled out from reference TRBV2 and TRBJ1-2, the complete variable domain reads EPEVTQTPSHQVTQMGQEVILRCVPISNHLYFYWYRQILGQKVEFLVSFYNNEISEKSEIFDDQFSVERPDGSNFTLKIRSTKLEDSAMYFCATGGGNYGYTFGSGTRLTVV.

V usage is TRBV12-3 or TRBV12-4 and J usage is TRBJ2-3; unclear D gene. This CDR3 is 11 amino acids long. Trimming stripped 6 bases from V and 9 bases from J, with 10 bases between. The CDR3: CASSPVGTQYF. CDR3 nucleotide sequence: TGTGCCAGCAGCCCCGTCGGGACGCAGTATTTT.

The chain combines TRBV18 with TRBJ2-5; D call uncertain. The CDR3 consists of 14 residues. Germline V gene data show CDR1 as KGHSH and CDR2 as LQKENI. Trimming took off 3 bases at V and 4 bases at J, with 12 bases between the two ends. The CDR3 DNA is TGTGCCAGCTCACCGCCACTCCCGTCAGAGACCCAGTACTTC. Amino acid sequence: CASSPPLPSETQYF.

J is TRBJ1-2 and V is TRBV14; no clear D. Germline-derived CDR1 and CDR2 are SGHDN and FVKESK. Trimming shortened V by 4 bases and J by 2 bases, and 14 bases separated the two germline ends. CDR3 size: 15 residues. The CDR3 DNA sequence: TGTGCCAGCAGCCCGAACTGGGCCAGGAACTATGGCTACACCTTC. It translates to CASSPNWARNYGYTF.

CDR3 residues: CASSVLAVADTQYF. CDR3 nucleotides: TGTGCCAGCAGTGTCCTAGCGGTCGCAGATACGCAGTATTTT. This sequence joins TRBV2 and TRBJ2-3, with 7 nucleotides matching TRBD2. The CDR3 has 14 amino acids. Germline-derived CDR1 and CDR2 are SNHLY and FYNNEI. The V gene end was trimmed by 4 bases and the J gene end by 4 bases; junction bases not matched to a gene: 5.

The genes are TRBV29-1 and TRBJ2-1; 10 nucleotides align to TRBD2. Losses at the gene ends were 6 bases for V and 15 bases for J; bases not matched to a gene: 11. From germline, CDR1 is SQVTM and CDR2 ANQGSEA. This CDR3 comprises 12 residues. The CDR3 region is CSVDGTSAVPFF. The CDR3 coding sequence is TGCAGCGTAGACGGGACTAGCGCGGTTCCGTTCTTC.

V usage is TRBV6-1 and J usage is TRBJ2-1, with 16 bases fitting TRBD2. The CDR3 has 19 residues. V shed 4 bases and J 0 bases; nucleotides not matched to a gene: 6. Germline lookup yields CDR1 MNHNS and CDR2 SASEGT. The CDR3 bases are TGTGCCAGCAGTGTGGGGGGACTAGCGGGAGGGAGCTCCTACAATGAGCAGTTCTTC. Its protein is CASSVGGLAGGSSYNEQFF.

The chain carries TRBV3-1 (or the pseudogene TRBV3-2) and TRBJ2-7, with TRBD1 matching over 7 bases. The V gene end was trimmed by 3 bases and the J gene end by 6 bases; junction bases not matched to a gene: 11. CDR3 length: 15 residues. Germline values: CDR1 LGHDT, CDR2 YNNKEL (reference sequence). The chain's CDR3 is CASSQELTGVGEQYF. For the CDR3, the DNA is TGTGCCAGCAGCCAGGAGCTTACAGGGGTCGGCGAGCAGTACTTC.

The chain recombines TRBV14 with TRBJ2-4, with 7 bases lining up with TRBD2. The CDR3 totals 13 residues. Germline trimming cut 2 bases from V and 13 bases from J; bases unmatched to any gene: 8. The germline V gene encodes CDR1 SGHDN and CDR2 FVKESK. The CDR3 DNA reads as TGTGCCAGCAGCCAAATTGGCGGGGGACTGCAGTACTTC. Encoded protein: CASSQIGGGLQYF.

The chain employs TRBV9 and TRBJ1-5; no firm D call. This CDR3 has 14 amino acids. Germline lookup yields CDR1 SGDLS and CDR2 YYNGEE. Trimming shortened V by 3 bases and J by 3 bases, and 10 bases separated the two germline ends. CDR3 region: CASSAGLINQPQHF. CDR3 DNA: TGTGCCAGCAGCGCTGGACTGATCAATCAGCCCCAGCATTTT.

The chain uses TRBV4-1 and TRBJ1-3; 7 bases map to TRBD1. Germline V CDR1 and CDR2: MGHRA, YSYEKL. J was trimmed by 0 bases and V by 2 bases; bases with no gene match: 7. The CDR3 covers 17 residues. CDR3 nucleotide sequence: TGCGCCAGCAGCCAAAGGACAGGCGTTTTCTCTGGAAACACCATATATTTT. Its translation is CASSQRTGVFSGNTIYF.

For the CDR3, the DNA is TGTGCCAGCAGGAGGGGACAGACGAACACCGGGGAGCTGTTTTTT. Residues: CASRRGQTNTGELFF. The chain links TRBV9 to TRBJ2-2; 7 nucleotides line up with TRBD1. V shed 5 bases, J shed 0 bases, and the junction held 4 bases outside the gene matches. The length of the CDR3 is 15 residues. Germline V gene data show CDR1 as SGDLS and CDR2 as YYNGEE.

This clone has a single count. V and J are TRBV11-1 and TRBJ2-3, with D possibly being TRBD1 (5 bases). CDR3 length: 15 amino acids. V was pared by 7 bases and J by 2 bases, with 16 bases between. The germline V gene has CDR1 SGHAT and CDR2 FQDESV (reference sequence). The CDR3, as DNA: TGTGCCAGCACCCTAGGGGCCGTTAACACAGATACGCAGTATTTT. This gives the protein CASTLGAVNTDTQYF.

This clone was counted many times. The chain uses TRBV29-1 and TRBJ1-3; D perhaps matches TRBD1 (6 bases). V was pared by 0 bases and J by 0 bases, with 9 bases between. Germline V CDR1 and CDR2: SQVTM, ANQGSEA. This CDR3 is 15 amino acids long. Here the CDR3 reads CSVEDLGGSGNTIYF. CDR3 DNA: TGCAGCGTTGAAGATCTAGGGGGCTCTGGAAACACCATATATTTT.

This clone was observed once. This rearrangement joins TRBV2 to TRBJ2-2, with D perhaps matching TRBD1 (6 bases). V was clipped by 6 bases and J by 0 bases, with 11 bases between them. CDR3 length: 15 residues. Per the germline V gene, CDR1 is SNHLY and CDR2 is FYNNEI. CDR3 residues: CASSVGQTNTGELFF. The CDR3 coding sequence is TGTGCCAGCAGCGTTGGACAGACGAACACCGGGGAGCTGTTTTTT.

This chain links TRBV11-2 with TRBJ1-2; TRBD1 aligns across 11 bases. This CDR3 spans 16 amino acids. Germline CDR1 is SGHAT and CDR2 is FQNNGV. J gave up 8 bases and V 5 bases, and 13 bases lay outside the gene matches. Here the CDR3 reads CASSHRKGQGASGYTF. CDR3 coding DNA: TGTGCCAGCAGCCACCGAAAAGGACAGGGGGCGTCGGGCTACACCTTC.

This rearrangement joins TRBV7-9 to TRBJ2-7; 7 bases line up with TRBD1. Germline V gives CDR1 SEHNR, CDR2 FQNEAQ (reference sequence). CDR3 length: 13 amino acids. The V segment lost 7 bases and the J segment 4 bases; nucleotides outside the gene matches: 7. The CDR3 here is CASTNRGEYEQYF. The CDR3 DNA sequence: TGTGCCAGCACAAACAGGGGCGAATACGAGCAGTACTTC. The entire variable domain, with the rest obtained from reference TRBV7-9 and TRBJ2-7, is as follows: DTGVSQNPRHKITKRGQNVTFRCDPISEHNRLYWYRQTLGQGPEFLTYFQNEAQLEKSRLLSDRFSAERPKGSFSTLEIQRTEQGDSAMYLCASTNRGEYEQYFGPGTRLTVT.

The chain joins TRBV5-8 to TRBJ2-3, with a tentative D call TRBD1 (7 bases). The CDR3 spans 20 residues. Per the germline V gene, CDR1 is SGHTS and CDR2 is YDEGEE. With 6 bases removed from V and 6 bases from J, the gap between germline ends came to 35 bases. The CDR3, as DNA: TGTGCCAGCACTCTCGGTGGCGGGACAGTTCCATTACCCTCCAGGGATACGCAGTATTTT. Protein: CASTLGGGTVPLPSRDTQYF.